Listed below are T cell receptor beta chains from one sample, sequenced in a study of CD8 T cells in ankylosing spondylitis. TCRdb re-derived calls from the 5' RACE reads in MiXCR, one entry per CDR3 protein. The data show 150,000 to 200,000 distinct CDR3 sequences, over 10% seen once. The sample was blood, either unsorted or a sorted T cell fraction (not recorded which). Every receptor here comes from a female donor with ankylosing spondylitis or in good health (not recorded which). The CDR3 runs from the conserved cysteine through the conserved F or W. A D gene is named only where the DNA matches it firmly. Where a row states a size, it is once, few, many or the class of an expanded clone; other rows omit it.

>many|TRBV7-6|TRBD1|TRBJ1-5
TGTGCCAGCAGCTTAGGGACAGGGTACAATCAGCCCCAGCATTTT
CASSLGTGYNQPQHF
>many|TRBV5-1|TRBD2|TRBJ2-7
TGCGCCAGCAGCTTGACTAGCGGGGGACCCTACGAGCAGTACTTC
CASSLTSGGPYEQYF
>many|TRBV28|-|TRBJ2-1
TGTGCCAGCAGTTCATATGAGCAGTTCTTC
CASSSYEQFF
>many|TRBV5-1|-|TRBJ2-5
TGCGCCAGCAGTCCGATGGGGTACGAGACCCAGTACTTC
CASSPMGYETQYF
>-|TRBV11-2|TRBD2|TRBJ2-1
TGTGCCAGCAGCTCTAGCGGGGGGGTTACCTACAATGAGCAGTTCTTC
CASSSSGGVTYNEQFF
>few|TRBV6-2/TRBV6-3|-|TRBJ1-5
TGTGCCAGCAGCTGTAACTGGGGATATAGCAATCAGCCCCAGCATTTT
CASSCNWGYSNQPQHF
>-|TRBV19|-|TRBJ1-4
TGTGCCAGTAGTATTATGGTGGGTAAACAGGAAAAACTGTTTTTT
CASSIMVGKQEKLFF
>few|TRBV4-1|-|TRBJ1-4
TGCGCCAGCAGCCAAGTCTACGAAAAACTGTTTTTT
CASSQVYEKLFF
>-|TRBV6-1|TRBD2|TRBJ2-4
TGTGCCAGCAGAAAAACCGGGACTAGCTGGGACAAAAACATTCAGTACTTC
CASRKTGTSWDKNIQYF
>many|TRBV28|-|TRBJ2-3
TGTGCCAGCAGGGCCGGGGCCCCAGATACGCAGTATTTT
CASRAGAPDTQYF
>-|TRBV7-6|TRBD1|TRBJ2-1
TGTGCCAGCAGCTCCGTAAATACAGGGGTTGAGCAGTTCTTC
CASSSVNTGVEQFF
>many|TRBV9|-|TRBJ2-5
TGTGCCAGCAGCTCCCGGACGGCCCAAGAGACCCAGTACTTC
CASSSRTAQETQYF
>-|TRBV11-3|TRBD2|TRBJ2-1
TGTGCCAGCAGCTTACCGAAACTAGCGGGAGATCTTAATGAGCAGTTCTTC
CASSLPKLAGDLNEQFF
>many|TRBV5-6|-|TRBJ2-3
TGTGCCAGCAGCTTAGATGCTCCGGAAATGACAGATACGCAGTATTTT
CASSLDAPEMTDTQYF
>many|TRBV6-2/TRBV6-3|-|TRBJ2-3
TGTGCCAGCAGTTACTCTCTCGGTGGCACAGATACGCAGTATTTT
CASSYSLGGTDTQYF
>-|TRBV5-1|-|TRBJ2-7
TGCGCCAGCAGCCTAGCCCGGGCGGCTTCCTACGAGCAGTACTTC
CASSLARAASYEQYF
>many|TRBV12-3/TRBV12-4|TRBD1|TRBJ1-5
TGTGCCAGCACCCGGACAGGGAGGCCTAATCAGCCCCAGCATTTT
CASTRTGRPNQPQHF
>many|TRBV5-1|TRBD2|TRBJ2-1
TGCGCCAGCAGCTTGGCACTAGCGGGAGGCAATGAGCAGTTCTTC
CASSLALAGGNEQFF
>many|TRBV20-1|TRBD2|TRBJ2-1
TGCAGTGCGACCGGGACTAGCGGGAGTCCTGAGCAGTTCTTC
CSATGTSGSPEQFF
>many|TRBV12-3/TRBV12-4|-|TRBJ1-6
TGTGCCAGCAGTCGGACAGTGGGAGACCATAATTCACCCCTCCACTTT
CASSRTVGDHNSPLHF
>-|TRBV19|-|TRBJ1-2
TGTGCCAGTGCCCGGAGGGGGATTGGCTACACCTTC
CASARRGIGYTF
>-|TRBV19|TRBD2|TRBJ2-3
TGTGCCAGCCACGTCGGGGGAGGGACAGATACGCAGTATTTT
CASHVGGGTDTQYF
>few|TRBV3-1|TRBD2|TRBJ2-3
TGTGCCAGCAGCCAAGTTCGGACTAGCGGGAGAGATACGCAGTATTTT
CASSQVRTSGRDTQYF
>many|TRBV9|TRBD2|TRBJ2-7
TGTGCCAGCAGTCATAAACTAGCGTCCGAGCAGTACTTC
CASSHKLASEQYF